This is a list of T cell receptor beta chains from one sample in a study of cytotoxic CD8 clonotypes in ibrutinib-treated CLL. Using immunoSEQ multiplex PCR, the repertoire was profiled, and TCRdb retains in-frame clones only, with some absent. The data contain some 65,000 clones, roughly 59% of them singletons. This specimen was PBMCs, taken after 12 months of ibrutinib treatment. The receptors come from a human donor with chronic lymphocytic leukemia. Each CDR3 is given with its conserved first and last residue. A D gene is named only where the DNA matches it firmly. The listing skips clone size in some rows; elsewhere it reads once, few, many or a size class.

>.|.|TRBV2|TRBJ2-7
TGTGCCAGCAGTGAAAAGCTAGCAGTTTACGAGCAGTACTTC
CASSEKLAVYEQYF
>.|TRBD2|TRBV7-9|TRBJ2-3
TGTGCCAGCAGCCCGACTAGCCGGCTAGATACGCAGTATTTT
CASSPTSRLDTQYF
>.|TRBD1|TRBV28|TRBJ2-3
TGTGCCAGCAGGACGACAGGGTGGGCAGATACGCAGTATTTT
CASRTTGWADTQYF
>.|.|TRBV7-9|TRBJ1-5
TGTGCCAGCAGCTTCGGGGGCAATCAGCCCCAGCATTTT
CASSFGGNQPQHF
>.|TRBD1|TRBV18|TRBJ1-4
TGTGCCAGCTCAAGGGGACAGGGAGTCACTAATGAAAAACTGTTTTTT
CASSRGQGVTNEKLFF
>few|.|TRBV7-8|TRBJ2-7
TGTGCCAGCAGCCCCCCGAGGGCTGACGAGCAGTACTTC
CASSPPRADEQYF
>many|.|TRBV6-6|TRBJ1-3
TGTGCCAGCAGTCGGGACGGCGGCTCTGGAAACACCATATATTTT
CASSRDGGSGNTIYF
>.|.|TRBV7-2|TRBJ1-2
TGTGCCAGCAGCTTAGACCCCAGGTATTCGAATGGCTACACCTTC
CASSLDPRYSNGYTF
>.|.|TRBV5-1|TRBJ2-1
TGCGCCAGCAGCTTGGACGGTCCACCAAGCTCCTACAATGAGCAGTTCTTC
CASSLDGPPSSYNEQFF
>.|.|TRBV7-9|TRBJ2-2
TGTGCCAGCAGCGACCAAGTAGCCCGGAGGTCCGGGGAGCTGTTTTTT
CASSDQVARRSGELFF
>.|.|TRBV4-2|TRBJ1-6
TGTGCCAGCAGTCAGGGAAGAAATAATTCACCCCTCCACTTT
CASSQGRNNSPLHF
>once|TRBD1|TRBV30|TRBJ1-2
TGTGCCTGGGACCCGGGACAGGGAGGTGGCTACACCTTC
CAWDPGQGGGYTF
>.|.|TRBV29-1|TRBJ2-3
TGCAGTGCCCGGGATCCTACCACAGATACGCAGTATTTT
CSARDPTTDTQYF
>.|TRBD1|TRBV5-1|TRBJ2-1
TGCGCCAGCAGCTCATATCCGGGACAGGGAAGGGGGCAGTTCTTC
CASSSYPGQGRGQFF
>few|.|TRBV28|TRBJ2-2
TGTGCCAGCAGGATGACAGCGAACACCGGGGAGCTGTTTTTT
CASRMTANTGELFF
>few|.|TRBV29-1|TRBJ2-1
TGCAGCGTTGATCATCGGAACGAGCAGTTCTTC
CSVDHRNEQFF
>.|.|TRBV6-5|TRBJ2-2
TGTGCCAGCGCGGGACACCTCGCCACCGGGGAGCTGTTTTTT
CASAGHLATGELFF
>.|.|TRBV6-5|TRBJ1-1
TGTGCCAGCAGTGAAGCGCTCCCCGCTTTCTTT
CASSEALPAFF
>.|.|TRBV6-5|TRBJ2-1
TGTGCCAGCAGTCTTCAGGGTATTTCGGGCAATGAGCAGTTCTTC
CASSLQGISGNEQFF
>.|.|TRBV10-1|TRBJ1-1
TGCGCCAGCAGACAGGGAACGACTGAAGCTTTCTTT
CASRQGTTEAFF
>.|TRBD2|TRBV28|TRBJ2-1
TGTGCCAGCATCCACGGACTAGCGGGAGGGCGGTACAATGAGCAGTTCTTC
CASIHGLAGGRYNEQFF
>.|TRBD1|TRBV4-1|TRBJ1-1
TGCGCCAGCAGCCCAACCGACAGGGTGGGCGTCATGAACACTGAAGCTTTCTTT
CASSPTDRVGVMNTEAFF
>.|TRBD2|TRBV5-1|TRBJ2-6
TGCGCCAGCAGCCCGGGACTAGCGGGGGGGAGCTCTGGGGCCAACGTCCTGACTTTC
CASSPGLAGGSSGANVLTF
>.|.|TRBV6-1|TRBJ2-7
TGTGCCAGCACTACAGGGATGAGCTCCTACGAGCAGTACTTC
CASTTGMSSYEQYF
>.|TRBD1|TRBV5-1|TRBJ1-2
TGCGCCAGCAGCTTGACCCAGGGGGCCTATGGCTACACCTTC
CASSLTQGAYGYTF
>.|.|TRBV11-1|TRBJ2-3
TGTGCCAGCAGCTTACGACAGGGAGGAGGGACAGATACGCAGTATTTT
CASSLRQGGGTDTQYF
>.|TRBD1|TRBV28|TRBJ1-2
TGTGCCAGCAGAATACAGGGGTGGGATGGCTACACCTTC
CASRIQGWDGYTF
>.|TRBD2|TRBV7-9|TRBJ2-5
TGTGCCAGCAGCGATCTAGCGGGGGTCCCAGAGACCCAGTACTTC
CASSDLAGVPETQYF
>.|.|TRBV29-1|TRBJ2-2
TGCAGCGCCGTCCCGTTCAAAGGGCGGCCCGGGGAGCTGTTTTTT
CSAVPFKGRPGELFF